This T cell receptor (beta chain) was sequenced in a study of T cells in Graves' hyperthyroidism and ophthalmopathy. Study conclusions and caveats: Blood also held most thyroid clonotypes expanded beyond 0.001.

This clonotype was picked up many times. Antigen specificity is unknown. The V end was cut by 3 bases, the J end by 1 base, with 10 bases between. CDR3 length: 14 residues. Germline loops: CDR1 SNHLY, CDR2 FYNNEI. Researchers amplified the TCR beta CDR3 regions from RNA transcripts. The HTBI primer set was used in a first-round RT-PCR of the TCR CDR3. TCRdb analysed the multiplex PCR reads with MiXCR anew, one entry per CDR3 protein. Here the sample spans a few hundred thousand distinct CDR3 sequences, more than 45% being singletons. The J gene is TRBJ2-7, the V gene TRBV2, with D perhaps matching TRBD1 (5 bases). The receptor's source is a woman under 30 with Graves' hyperthyroidism. Sequencing was performed on peripheral blood or thyroid tissue (not recorded which). The CDR3 DNA follows: TGTGCCAGCAGTGACGGTCAGGGATCCTACGAGCAGTACTTC. It translates to CASSDGQGSYEQYF.